The clone carrying this TCR beta chain was seen a single time. Its antigen is unknown. The record originates from a study of T cell responses to AZD1222 COVID-19 vaccine. CDR3 length: 13 amino acids. V lost 8 bases and J 1 base, leaving 11 bases between the germline ends. CDR1 is MNHEY and CDR2 is SMNVEV in the germline V gene (reference sequence). The assay was immunoSEQ multiplex PCR, and TCRdb's table has in-frame clones only and misses some. The repertoire holds more than 85,000 clones, with around nine tenths as singletons. Study-wide results and caveats: Only five or six AZD1222 recipients were seropositive at baseline. Two doses of AZD1222 preceded a rise in Spike-specific TCR breadth and depth.

The TCR sequence derives from an adult in good health. The gene calls are TRBV27 and TRBJ1-2, with D uncertain. The sequenced sample was peripheral blood, obtained on day 0 of AZD1222 vaccination. The CDR3 nucleotides read TGTGCCAGCCGCCTTGAGGGTAACTATGGCTACACCTTC. This codes for CASRLEGNYGYTF.